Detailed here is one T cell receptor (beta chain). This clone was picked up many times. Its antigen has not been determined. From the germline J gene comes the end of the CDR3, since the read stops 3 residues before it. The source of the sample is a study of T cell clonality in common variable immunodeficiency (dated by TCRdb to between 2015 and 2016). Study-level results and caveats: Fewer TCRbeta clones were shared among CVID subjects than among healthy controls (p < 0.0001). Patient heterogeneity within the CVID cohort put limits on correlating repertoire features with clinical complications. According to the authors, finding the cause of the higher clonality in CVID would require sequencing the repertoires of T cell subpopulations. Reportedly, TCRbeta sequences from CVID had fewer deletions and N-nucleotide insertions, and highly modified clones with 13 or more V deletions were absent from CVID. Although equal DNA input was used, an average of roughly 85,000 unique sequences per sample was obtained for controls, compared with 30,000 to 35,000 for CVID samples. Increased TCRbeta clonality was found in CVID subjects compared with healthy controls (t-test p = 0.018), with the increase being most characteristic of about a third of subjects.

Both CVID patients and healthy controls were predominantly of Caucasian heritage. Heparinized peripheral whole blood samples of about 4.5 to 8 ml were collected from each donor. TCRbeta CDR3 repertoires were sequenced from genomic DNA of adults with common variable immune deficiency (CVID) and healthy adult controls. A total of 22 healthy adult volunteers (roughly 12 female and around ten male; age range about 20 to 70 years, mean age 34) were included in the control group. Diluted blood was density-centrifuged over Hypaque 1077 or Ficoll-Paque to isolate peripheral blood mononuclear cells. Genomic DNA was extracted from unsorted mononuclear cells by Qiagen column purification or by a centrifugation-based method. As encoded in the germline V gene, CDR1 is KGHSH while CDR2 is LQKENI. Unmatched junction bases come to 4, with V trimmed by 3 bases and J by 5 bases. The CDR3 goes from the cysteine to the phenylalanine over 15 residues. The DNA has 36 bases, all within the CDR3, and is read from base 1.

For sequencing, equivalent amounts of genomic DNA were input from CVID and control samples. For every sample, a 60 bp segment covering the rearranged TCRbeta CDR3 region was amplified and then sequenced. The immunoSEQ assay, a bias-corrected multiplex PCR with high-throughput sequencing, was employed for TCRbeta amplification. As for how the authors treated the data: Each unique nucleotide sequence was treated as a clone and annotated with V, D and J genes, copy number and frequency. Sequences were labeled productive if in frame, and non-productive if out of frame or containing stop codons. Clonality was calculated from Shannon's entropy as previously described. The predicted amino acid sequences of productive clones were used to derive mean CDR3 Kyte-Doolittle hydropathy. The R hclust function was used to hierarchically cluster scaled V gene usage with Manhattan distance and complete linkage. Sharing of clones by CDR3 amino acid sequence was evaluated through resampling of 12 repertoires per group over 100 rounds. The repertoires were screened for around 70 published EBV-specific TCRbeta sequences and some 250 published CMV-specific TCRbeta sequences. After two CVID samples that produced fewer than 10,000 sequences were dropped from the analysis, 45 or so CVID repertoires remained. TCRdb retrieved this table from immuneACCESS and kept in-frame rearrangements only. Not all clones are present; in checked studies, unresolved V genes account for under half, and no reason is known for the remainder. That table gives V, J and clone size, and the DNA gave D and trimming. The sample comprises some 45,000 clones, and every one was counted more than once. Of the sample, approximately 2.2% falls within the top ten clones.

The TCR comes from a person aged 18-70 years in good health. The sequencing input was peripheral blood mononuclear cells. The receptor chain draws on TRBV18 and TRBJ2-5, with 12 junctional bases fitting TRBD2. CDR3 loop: CASSPRTSGAETQYF. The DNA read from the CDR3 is TGTGCCAGCTCACCCCGGACTAGCGGGGCGGAGACC.